This TCR beta chain was obtained from a study of T cell repertoires in cytomegalovirus infection. Study-level findings and limits: HLA-C-restricted CMV clonotypes gave the most frequent clonotype in two of eight donors. Identification of carriers of CMV plus the relevant HLA was achieved through cumulative public TCR beta family frequency.

This CDR3 has 14 amino acids. V was pared by 6 bases and J by 5 bases, with 17 bases between. This clonotype has a count of ten or more. Its antigen is unknown. TCRdb passed the reads through MiXCR, listing each CDR3 protein once. The table has 200,000 to 300,000 distinct CDR3 sequences, about 13% seen once; the top ten hold around 9%. The sequence was collected from a human donor in good health (CMV status not recorded). Some clones in this sample may be carry-over from other donors' samples. The sequencing input was PBMCs. The genes are TRBV12-3 or TRBV12-4 and TRBJ2-7; D is undetermined. The CDR3 DNA sequence: TGTGCCAGCAGCCTGCTCGGACGGTTGGACGAGCAGTACTTC. Its protein product is CASSLLGRLDEQYF.